A selection of T cell receptor beta chains follows, all from one sample in a study of vaccination effects on CD4 cells after COVID-19. These receptors' targets are unknown. Produced via immunoSEQ multiplex PCR; TCRdb's table is partial and in-frame only. The repertoire holds about 72,000 clones, 80% to 85% seen once, with more than 1% in the top ten. The specimen comprised CD4+ T cells from PBMCs cultured with HCoV-229E spike peptides, sampled after COVID-19 vaccination. The source is a human donor who received a COVID-19 vaccine. CDR3s include the opening cysteine and the closing phenylalanine or tryptophan. A D gene is named only where the DNA matches it firmly. Size tells how often a clone was seen (once, few, many) or the class of an expanded clone, and some rows leave it out.

TRBV7-2,TRBJ1-4,.,.,TGTGCCAGCAGCTTACAGGGAATGAGAAAACTGTTTTTT,CASSLQGMRKLFF
TRBV6-5,TRBJ2-5,.,.,TGTGCCACCCTCTTCCTTGAGACCCAGTACTTC,CATLFLETQYF
TRBV3-1/TRBV3-2,TRBJ2-2,.,TRBD2,TGTGCCAGCAGCCTCCTGTCCAGCGGGGACAACACCGGGGAGCTGTTTTTT,CASSLLSSGDNTGELFF
TRBV6-6,TRBJ1-2,.,.,TGTGCCAGCAGTCACACTTCCGGGACACAGTATGGCTACACCTTC,CASSHTSGTQYGYTF
TRBV4-3,TRBJ1-5,.,.,TGCGCCAGCAGCCAAGGGTCGGCAGGCTCGATCTCTCAGCCCCAGCATTTT,CASSQGSAGSISQPQHF
TRBV7-2,TRBJ1-3,.,.,TGTGCCAGCAGCTTGAATTCTGGAAACACCATATATTTT,CASSLNSGNTIYF
TRBV6-1,TRBJ1-2,.,.,TGTGCCAGCAGTGATAAGGGGGCTAACTATGGCTACACCTTC,CASSDKGANYGYTF
TRBV10-1,TRBJ2-2,.,TRBD1,TGCGCCAGCAGGGGACAGGGGACCGGGGAGCTGTTTTTT,CASRGQGTGELFF
TRBV19,TRBJ1-3,few,TRBD1,TGTGCCAGTAGTCGCGGACAGGGTGGAAACACCATATATTTT,CASSRGQGGNTIYF
TRBV2,TRBJ1-4,few,TRBD1,TGTGCCAGCAGAGACAGGGGGACGATTAATGAAAAACTGTTTTTT,CASRDRGTINEKLFF
TRBV3-1/TRBV3-2,TRBJ2-1,few,TRBD2,TGTGCCAGCAGCCAAGGGCTAGCGGGGAGTCTGTTCTTC,CASSQGLAGSLFF